Listed here are 14 T cell receptor beta chains from one sample, sequenced in a study of patients and donors after allogeneic stem cell transplantation. TCRdb called the RT-PCR reads again in MiXCR, with one record for every CDR3 protein. The sample lists roughly 880,000 distinct CDR3 sequences; more than 15% were seen once. Sequences were obtained from blood, either unsorted or a sorted T cell fraction (not recorded which). Source of these receptors: a human donor who was either an allogeneic HSCT recipient or a stem cell or donor lymphocyte infusion donor (not recorded which). It is not recorded whose cells these are; they may come from a transplant donor.

The sample holds a few counts of this clonotype. The CDR3 spells CASSPRGSGEAFF. The CDR3 DNA reads TGCGCCAGCAGCCCCAGGGGATCAGGTGAAGCTTTCTTT. The chain has TRBV5-1 and TRBJ1-1; D is perhaps TRBD1 (6 bases). Trimming took off 4 bases at V and 7 bases at J, with 14 bases between the two ends. The germline V gene has CDR1 SGHRS and CDR2 YFSETQ. The CDR3 loop spans 13 amino acids.

The table lists this clonotype with a few counts. This chain uses TRBV5-5 with TRBJ2-1, with a weak D call TRBD1 (6 bases). The CDR3 loop spans 15 amino acids. Germline CDR1 SGHKS, CDR2 YYEKEE (reference sequence). Deletions cut 1 base from V and 4 bases from J, with 12 bases between. This CDR3 is CASSLRTAPYNEQFF. The CDR3 nucleotides read TGTGCCAGCAGCTTGAGGACAGCTCCGTACAATGAGCAGTTCTTC.

This clonotype was counted a few times. The chain has TRBV27 and TRBJ1-6, with 7 bases lining up with TRBD1. V gave up 6 bases and J gave up 5 bases; unmatched junction bases: 1. The V gene's germline CDR1 is MNHEY and CDR2 SMNVEV (reference sequence). The CDR3 contains 13 residues. The CDR3 region has the DNA TGTGCCAGCAGGGACAGGCATAATTCACCCCTCCACTTT. It yields the protein CASRDRHNSPLHF.

This clonotype was picked up a small number of times. The chain joins TRBV5-6 to TRBJ1-6; 7 bases align to TRBD1. This CDR3 contains 14 residues. The ends lost 2 bases at V and 9 bases at J; junction bases unmatched: 5. The germline gives CDR1 SGHDT, CDR2 YYEEEE. The CDR3 reads CASSFNRGRSPLHF. The CDR3 DNA reads as TGTGCCAGCAGCTTCAACAGGGGACGTTCACCCCTCCACTTT.

The chain joins TRBV20-1 to TRBJ2-2; a weak D match, TRBD1 (6 bases). The CDR3 is made up of 15 amino acids. Trimming pared 1 base from V and 0 bases from J, leaving 9 bases between. Germline loops: CDR1 DFQATT, CDR2 SNEGSKA (reference sequence). The CDR3: CSARGDTSNTGELFF. The CDR3 DNA reads as TGCAGTGCTAGAGGGGACACTTCGAACACCGGGGAGCTGTTTTTT.

The V call is TRBV7-9, the J call TRBJ1-5, with a tentative D call TRBD1 (5 bases). Per the germline V gene, CDR1 is SEHNR and CDR2 is FQNEAQ (reference sequence). The CDR3 contains 17 residues. Deletions cut 4 bases from V and 0 bases from J, with 16 bases between. The CDR3 DNA sequence: TGTGCCAGCAGCTCGACAGAAAAAGAACATAGCAATCAGCCCCAGCATTTT. Amino acids: CASSSTEKEHSNQPQHF.

V is TRBV7-8 and J is TRBJ1-3; D gene uncertain. CDR1 and CDR2 (germline): SGHVS, FQNEAQ. Trimming cost V 5 bases and J 0 bases, with 8 bases left between them. The CDR3 is 14 amino acids. The CDR3 spells CASSQAASGNTIYF. The DNA for the CDR3 is TGTGCCAGCAGCCAAGCCGCCTCTGGAAACACCATATATTTT.

This clonotype was found a few times. The chain has TRBV27 and TRBJ2-7, with TRBD1 matching 9 bases. This CDR3 has 16 amino acids. V lost 5 bases and J lost 4; bases outside the gene matches: 12. Germline V lookup: CDR1 MNHEY, CDR2 SMNVEV (reference sequence). The CDR3 here is CASSAIGQGFWYEQYF. The CDR3 DNA reads TGTGCCAGCAGTGCTATCGGACAGGGGTTTTGGTACGAGCAGTACTTC.

This clonotype was counted ten times or more. The V call is TRBV12-3 or TRBV12-4, the J call TRBJ1-5; D not resolved. V was cut by 6 bases and J by 2 bases, with 14 bases left in between. This CDR3 is 15 amino acids long. CDR3 protein: CASRPGTGGNQPQHF. The CDR3 DNA sequence: TGTGCCAGCAGACCAGGAACGGGCGGCAATCAGCCCCAGCATTTT.

The chain has TRBV29-1 and TRBJ2-7; TRBD1 matches at 7 bases. The germline V gene encodes CDR1 SQVTM and CDR2 ANQGSEA. Germline trimming cut 6 bases from V and 4 bases from J; bases unmatched to any gene: 3. The CDR3 is 11 residues long. CDR3 sequence: CSVPGGYEQYF. The CDR3 DNA reads TGCAGCGTCCCAGGGGGATACGAGCAGTACTTC.

This chain joins TRBV6-5 and TRBJ2-1; D is ambiguous. Germline CDR1 is MNHEY and CDR2 is SVGAGI. Trimming pared 8 bases from V and 5 bases from J, leaving 7 bases between. This CDR3 region has 11 residues. The DNA of the CDR3 is TGTGCCAGCGGAGACAACAATGAGCAGTTCTTC. This gives the protein CASGDNNEQFF.

This clonotype was observed at least ten times. This sequence joins TRBV9 and TRBJ1-2; D call uncertain. The CDR3 runs to 10 residues. Deletions cut 3 bases from V and 5 bases from J, with 2 bases between. Germline V CDR1 and CDR2: SGDLS, YYNGEE. Written as DNA, the CDR3 is TGTGCCAGCAGCGGATATGGCTACACCTTC. It yields the protein CASSGYGYTF.

J is TRBJ1-3 and V is TRBV7-7, with D unclear. The CDR3 extends over 13 amino acids. Germline-derived CDR1 and CDR2 are SSHAT and FNYEAQ (reference sequence). CDR3 sequence: CAPMGRSGNTIYF. CDR3 nucleotide sequence: TGTGCTCCCATGGGCAGGTCTGGAAACACCATATATTTT.

This clonotype was observed a handful of times. The rearrangement joins TRBV5-1 to TRBJ1-1, with D hard to call. Germline V CDR1 and CDR2: SGHRS, YFSETQ. Trimming left V 0 bases short and J 3 bases short, with 9 bases between. The CDR3 contains 14 residues. The DNA of the CDR3 is TGCGCCAGCAGCTTGGGCCAGGCGGACACTGAAGCTTTCTTT. This gives the protein CASSLGQADTEAFF.